This passage covers 8 T cell receptor beta chains from one sample sequenced in a study of metastatic and nonmetastatic thyroid tumors. Each patient came to thyroid surgery without any prior treatment (of any kind). TCRdb re-analyzed the PCR reads using MiXCR. The sample has about 10,000 clones, less than 30% seen once. What was sequenced was tumor tissue. The receptors derive from a female donor with papillary thyroid cancer or a benign thyroid nodule (not recorded which). Some clones in this sample may be carry-over from other donors' samples.

The rearrangement links TRBV5-1 to TRBJ1-2, with 9 bases aligning to TRBD1. The J segment lost 7 bases and the V segment lost 4 bases, leaving 11 bases of the junction unmatched. Germline V CDR1 and CDR2: SGHRS, YFSETQ. The CDR3 consists of 15 residues. CDR3: CASSPGQGVSLGYTF. In nucleotides, the CDR3 is TGCGCCAGCAGCCCGGGACAGGGCGTAAGTCTTGGCTACACCTTC.

The chain carries TRBV6-1 and TRBJ2-7, with 11 bases aligning to TRBD2. Germline V lookup: CDR1 MNHNS, CDR2 SASEGT. V lost 5 bases to trimming and J lost 4 bases; unmatched junction nucleotides: 10. This CDR3 has 16 residues. The CDR3: CASSRGFSGRGYEQYF. CDR3 coding DNA: TGTGCCAGCAGTCGCGGGTTTAGCGGGAGGGGGTACGAGCAGTACTTC.

This clone was detected many times. This sequence joins TRBV9 and TRBJ1-5; D is perhaps TRBD1 (6 bases). The CDR3 contains 15 residues. The germline V gene encodes CDR1 SGDLS and CDR2 YYNGEE. Trimming stripped 0 bases from V and 2 bases from J, with 9 bases between. CDR3 residues: CASSVDAGGNQPQHF. The CDR3 coding sequence is TGTGCCAGCAGCGTAGATGCAGGGGGCAATCAGCCCCAGCATTTT.

The chain is built from TRBV19 and TRBJ2-6, with D unresolved. From germline, CDR1 is LNHDA and CDR2 SQIVND (reference sequence). The CDR3 runs 17 residues. V lost 4 bases to trimming and J lost 0 bases, with 13 bases between them. CDR3 bases: TGTGCCAGTAGTAAGACAACATCATTCTCTGGGGCCAACGTCCTGACTTTC. It encodes CASSKTTSFSGANVLTF.

This clone was counted at least ten times. The chain uses TRBV19 and TRBJ2-2, with a possible D match to TRBD1 (6 bases). The CDR3 spans 15 residues. CDR1 is LNHDA, CDR2 SQIVND, per germline (reference sequence). The V gene lost 4 bases and the J gene lost 0 bases, with 9 bases spanning the gap. CDR3 sequence: CASSRQGSNTGELFF. DNA of the CDR3: TGTGCCAGTAGTAGGCAGGGGTCGAACACCGGGGAGCTGTTTTTT.

This clone is categorized as medium-sized (0.01 to 0.1%). The chain carries TRBV10-3 and TRBJ1-2; no clear D gene. Germline CDR1 reads ENHRY; CDR2 reads SYGVKD. The CDR3 extends over 11 amino acids. Between the trimmed V and J ends, which lost 6 bases and 3 bases, there was a span of 5 bases. The CDR3 spells CAISQYYGYTF. The CDR3 coding sequence is TGTGCCATCAGCCAGTACTATGGCTACACCTTC.

This clone was observed a few times. The rearrangement uses TRBV10-1 and TRBJ2-4; perhaps TRBD2 as D (6 bases). CDR1 is WNHNN and CDR2 is SYGVQD in the germline V gene (reference sequence). The CDR3 spans 13 residues. The V end lost 5 bases, the J end lost 5 bases, and 10 bases lay between the germline ends. The CDR3 loop reads CASSTPGENIQYF. DNA for the CDR3: TGCGCCAGCAGTACCCCGGGAGAAAACATTCAGTACTTC.

This clone has a handful of counts. The rearrangement joins TRBV28 to TRBJ2-7, with 7 bases fitting TRBD2. Germline trimming cut 7 bases from V and 3 bases from J; bases unmatched to any gene: 15. In germline, CDR1 is MDHEN, CDR2 SYDVKM. The CDR3 consists of 16 residues. The CDR3 reads CASTPTPGTTHYEQYF. The CDR3 DNA is TGTGCCAGCACCCCAACCCCCGGGACTACCCACTACGAGCAGTACTTC.